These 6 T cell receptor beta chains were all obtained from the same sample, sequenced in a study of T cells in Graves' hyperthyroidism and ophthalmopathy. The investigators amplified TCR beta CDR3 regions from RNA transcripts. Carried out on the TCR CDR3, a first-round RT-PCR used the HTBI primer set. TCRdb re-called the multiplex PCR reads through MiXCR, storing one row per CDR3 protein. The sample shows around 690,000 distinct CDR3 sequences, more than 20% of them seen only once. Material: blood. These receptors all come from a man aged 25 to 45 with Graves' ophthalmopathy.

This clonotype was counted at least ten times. CDR3 sequence reads: CASSLRSNRGTEAFF. The CDR3 DNA reads TGTGCCAGCAGCTTGAGGTCGAACCGGGGGACTGAAGCTTTCTTT. V and J are TRBV5-5 and TRBJ1-1; D possibly corresponds to TRBD1 (5 bases). Germline CDR1 and CDR2: SGHKS and YYEKEE (reference sequence). CDR3 size: 15 residues. Trimming removed 1 base at V and 5 bases at J, with 15 bases between.

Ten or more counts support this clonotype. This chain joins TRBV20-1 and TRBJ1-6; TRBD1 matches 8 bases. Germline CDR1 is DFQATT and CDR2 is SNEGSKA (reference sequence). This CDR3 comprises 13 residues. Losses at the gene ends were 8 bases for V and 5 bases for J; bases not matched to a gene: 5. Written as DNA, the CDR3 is TGCAGTTCGATCAGGGGGCATAATTCACCCCTCCACTTT. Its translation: CSSIRGHNSPLHF.

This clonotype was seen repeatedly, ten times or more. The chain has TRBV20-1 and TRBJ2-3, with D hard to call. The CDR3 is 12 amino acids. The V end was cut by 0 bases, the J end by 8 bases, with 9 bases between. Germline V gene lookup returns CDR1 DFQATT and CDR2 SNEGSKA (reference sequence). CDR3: CSARDRMVTQYF. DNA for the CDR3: TGCAGTGCTAGAGATAGGATGGTTACGCAGTATTTT.

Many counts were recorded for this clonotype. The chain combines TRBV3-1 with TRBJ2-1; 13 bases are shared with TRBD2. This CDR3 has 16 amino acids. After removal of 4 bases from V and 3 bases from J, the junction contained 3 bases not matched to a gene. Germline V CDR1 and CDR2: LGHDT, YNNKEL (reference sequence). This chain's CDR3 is CASSRTSGSIYNEQFF. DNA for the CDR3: TGTGCCAGCAGCCGGACTAGCGGGAGTATCTACAATGAGCAGTTCTTC.

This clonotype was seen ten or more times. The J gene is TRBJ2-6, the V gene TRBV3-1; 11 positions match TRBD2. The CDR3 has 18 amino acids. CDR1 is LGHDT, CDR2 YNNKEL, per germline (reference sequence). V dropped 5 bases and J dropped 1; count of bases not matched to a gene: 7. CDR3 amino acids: CASSNRTSGQSGANVLTF. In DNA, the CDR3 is TGTGCCAGCAGCAACCGGACTAGCGGGCAGTCTGGGGCCAACGTCCTGACTTTC.

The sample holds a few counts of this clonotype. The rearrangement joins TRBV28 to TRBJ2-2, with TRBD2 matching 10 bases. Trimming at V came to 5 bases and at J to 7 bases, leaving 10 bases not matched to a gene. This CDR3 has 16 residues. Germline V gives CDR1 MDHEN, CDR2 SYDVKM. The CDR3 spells CASSPRASGSGGELFF. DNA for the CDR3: TGTGCCAGCAGTCCCCGGGCTAGCGGGAGCGGCGGGGAGCTGTTTTTT.